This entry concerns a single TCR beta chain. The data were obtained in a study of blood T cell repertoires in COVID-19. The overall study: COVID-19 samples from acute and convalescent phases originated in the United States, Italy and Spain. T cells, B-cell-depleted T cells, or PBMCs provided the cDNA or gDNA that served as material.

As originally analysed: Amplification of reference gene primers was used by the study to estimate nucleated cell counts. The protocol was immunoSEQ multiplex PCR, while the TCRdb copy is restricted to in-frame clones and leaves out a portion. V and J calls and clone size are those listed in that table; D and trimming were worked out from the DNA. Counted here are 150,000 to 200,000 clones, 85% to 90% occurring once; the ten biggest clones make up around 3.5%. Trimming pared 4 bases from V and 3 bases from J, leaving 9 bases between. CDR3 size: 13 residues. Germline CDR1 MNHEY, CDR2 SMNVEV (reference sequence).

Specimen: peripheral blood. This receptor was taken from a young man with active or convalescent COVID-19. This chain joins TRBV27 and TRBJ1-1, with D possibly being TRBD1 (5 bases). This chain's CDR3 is CASSSAGYTEAFF. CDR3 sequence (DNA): TGTGCCAGCAGTTCCGCAGGGTACACTGAAGCTTTCTTT.